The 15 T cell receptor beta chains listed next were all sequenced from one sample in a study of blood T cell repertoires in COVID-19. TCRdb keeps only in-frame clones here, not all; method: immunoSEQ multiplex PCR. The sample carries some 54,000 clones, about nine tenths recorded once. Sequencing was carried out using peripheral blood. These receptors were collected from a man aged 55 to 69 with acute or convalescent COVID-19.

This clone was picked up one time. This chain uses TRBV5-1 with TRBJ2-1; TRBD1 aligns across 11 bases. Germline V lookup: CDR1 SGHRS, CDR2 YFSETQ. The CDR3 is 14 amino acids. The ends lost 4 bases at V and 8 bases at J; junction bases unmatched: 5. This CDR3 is CASSQGQGADEQFF. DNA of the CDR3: TGCGCCAGCAGCCAAGGACAGGGGGCCGATGAGCAGTTCTTC.

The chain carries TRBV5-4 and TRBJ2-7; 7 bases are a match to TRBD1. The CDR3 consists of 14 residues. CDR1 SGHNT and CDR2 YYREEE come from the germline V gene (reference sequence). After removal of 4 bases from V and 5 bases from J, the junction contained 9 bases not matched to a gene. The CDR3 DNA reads TGTGCCAGCAGCCCTTATGTAGGGGGCGACGAGCAGTACTTC. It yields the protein CASSPYVGGDEQYF.

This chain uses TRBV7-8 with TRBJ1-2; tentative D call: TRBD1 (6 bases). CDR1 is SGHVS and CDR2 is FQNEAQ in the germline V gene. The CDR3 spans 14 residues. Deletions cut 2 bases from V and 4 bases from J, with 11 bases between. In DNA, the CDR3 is TGTGCCAGCAGCTTAATCGGACAGCTCTATGGCTACACCTTC. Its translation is CASSLIGQLYGYTF. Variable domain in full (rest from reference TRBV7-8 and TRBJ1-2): GAGVSQSPRYKVAKRGQDVALRCDPISGHVSLFWYQQALGQGPEFLTYFQNEAQLDKSGLPSDRFFAERPEGSVSTLKIQRTQQEDSAVYLCASSLIGQLYGYTFGSGTRLTVV.

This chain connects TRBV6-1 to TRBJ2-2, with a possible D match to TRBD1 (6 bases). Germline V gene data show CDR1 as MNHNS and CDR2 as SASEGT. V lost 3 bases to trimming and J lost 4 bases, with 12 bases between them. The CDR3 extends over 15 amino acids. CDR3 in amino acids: CASSEGTLGTGELFF. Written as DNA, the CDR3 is TGTGCCAGCAGTGAGGGGACACTTGGCACCGGGGAGCTGTTTTTT.

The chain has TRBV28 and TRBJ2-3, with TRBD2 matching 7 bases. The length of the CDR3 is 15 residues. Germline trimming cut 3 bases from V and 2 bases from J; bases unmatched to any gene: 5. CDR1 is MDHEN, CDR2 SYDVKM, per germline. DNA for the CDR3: TGTGCCAGCAGTTTCCTAGCGGCTTTCACAGATACGCAGTATTTT. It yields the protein CASSFLAAFTDTQYF.

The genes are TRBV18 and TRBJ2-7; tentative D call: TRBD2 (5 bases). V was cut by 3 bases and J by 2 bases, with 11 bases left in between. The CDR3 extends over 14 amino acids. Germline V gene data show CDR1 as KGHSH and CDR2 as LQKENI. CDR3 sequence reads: CASSPGGRAYEQYF. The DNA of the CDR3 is TGTGCCAGCTCACCCGGCGGGCGGGCCTACGAGCAGTACTTC.

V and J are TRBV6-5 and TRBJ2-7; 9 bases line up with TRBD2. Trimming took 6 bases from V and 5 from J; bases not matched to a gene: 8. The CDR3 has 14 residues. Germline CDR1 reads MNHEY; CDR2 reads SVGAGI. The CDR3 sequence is CASRRRREGNEQYF. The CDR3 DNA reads TGTGCCAGCAGGAGGAGGCGGGAGGGGAACGAGCAGTACTTC.

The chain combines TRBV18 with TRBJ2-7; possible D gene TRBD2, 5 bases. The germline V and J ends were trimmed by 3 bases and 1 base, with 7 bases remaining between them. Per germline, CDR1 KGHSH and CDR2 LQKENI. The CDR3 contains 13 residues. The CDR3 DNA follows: TGTGCCAGCTCACCTCCGGGGTCCTACGAGCAGTACTTC. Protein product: CASSPPGSYEQYF. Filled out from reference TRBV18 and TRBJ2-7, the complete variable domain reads NAGVMQNPRHLVRRRGQEARLRCSPMKGHSHVYWYRQLPEEGLKFMVYLQKENIIDESGMPKERFSAEFPKEGPSILRIQQVVRGDSAAYFCASSPPGSYEQYFGPGTRLTVT.

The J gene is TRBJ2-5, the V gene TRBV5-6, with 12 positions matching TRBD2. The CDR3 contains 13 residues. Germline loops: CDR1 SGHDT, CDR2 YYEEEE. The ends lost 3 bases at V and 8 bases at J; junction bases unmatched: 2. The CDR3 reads CASSWTSGTTQYF. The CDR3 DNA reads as TGTGCCAGCAGCTGGACTAGCGGGACCACCCAGTACTTC.

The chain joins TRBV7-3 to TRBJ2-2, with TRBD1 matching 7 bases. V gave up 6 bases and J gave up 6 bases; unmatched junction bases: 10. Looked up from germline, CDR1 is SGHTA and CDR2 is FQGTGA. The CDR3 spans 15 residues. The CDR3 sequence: CASSSRQGGAGELFF. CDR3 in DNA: TGTGCCAGCAGTTCCCGACAGGGTGGGGCCGGGGAGCTGTTTTTT.

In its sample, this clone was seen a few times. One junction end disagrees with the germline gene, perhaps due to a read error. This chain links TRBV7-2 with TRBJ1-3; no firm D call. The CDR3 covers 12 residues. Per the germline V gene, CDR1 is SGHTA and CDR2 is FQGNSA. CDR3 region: CASSPSVNTIYF. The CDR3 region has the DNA TGTGCCAGCAGCCCTTCTGTAAACACCATATATTTT.

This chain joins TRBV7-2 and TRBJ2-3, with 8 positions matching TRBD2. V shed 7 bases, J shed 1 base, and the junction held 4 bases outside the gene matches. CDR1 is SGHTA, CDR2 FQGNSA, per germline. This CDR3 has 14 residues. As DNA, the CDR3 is TGTGCCAGCATAGAGACTAGCGGCACAGATACGCAGTATTTT. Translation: CASIETSGTDTQYF.

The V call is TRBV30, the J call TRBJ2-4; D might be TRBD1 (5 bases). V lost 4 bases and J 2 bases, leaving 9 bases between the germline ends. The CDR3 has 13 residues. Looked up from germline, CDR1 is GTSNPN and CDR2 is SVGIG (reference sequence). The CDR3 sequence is CAWISGSKNIQYF. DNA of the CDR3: TGTGCCTGGATATCAGGGTCCAAAAACATTCAGTACTTC. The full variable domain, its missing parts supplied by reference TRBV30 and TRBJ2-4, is SQTIHQWPATLVQPVGSPLSLECTVEGTSNPNLYWYRQAAGRGLQLLFYSVGIGQISSEVPQNLSASRPQDRQFILSSKKLLLSDSGFYLCAWISGSKNIQYFGAGTRLSVL.

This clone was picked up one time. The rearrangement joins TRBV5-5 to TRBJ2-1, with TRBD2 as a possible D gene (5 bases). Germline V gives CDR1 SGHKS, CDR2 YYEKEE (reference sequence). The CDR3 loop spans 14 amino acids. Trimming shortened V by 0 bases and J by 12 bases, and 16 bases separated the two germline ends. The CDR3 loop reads CASSLVGELMRQFF. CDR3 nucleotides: TGTGCCAGCAGCTTGGTTGGGGAGTTGATGAGGCAGTTCTTC.

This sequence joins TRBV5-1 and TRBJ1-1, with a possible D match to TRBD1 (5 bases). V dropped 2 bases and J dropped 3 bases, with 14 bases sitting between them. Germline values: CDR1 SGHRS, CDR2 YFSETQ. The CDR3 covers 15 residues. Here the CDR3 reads CASSLDPGGDTEAFF. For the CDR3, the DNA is TGCGCCAGCAGCTTAGATCCGGGAGGGGACACTGAAGCTTTCTTT.